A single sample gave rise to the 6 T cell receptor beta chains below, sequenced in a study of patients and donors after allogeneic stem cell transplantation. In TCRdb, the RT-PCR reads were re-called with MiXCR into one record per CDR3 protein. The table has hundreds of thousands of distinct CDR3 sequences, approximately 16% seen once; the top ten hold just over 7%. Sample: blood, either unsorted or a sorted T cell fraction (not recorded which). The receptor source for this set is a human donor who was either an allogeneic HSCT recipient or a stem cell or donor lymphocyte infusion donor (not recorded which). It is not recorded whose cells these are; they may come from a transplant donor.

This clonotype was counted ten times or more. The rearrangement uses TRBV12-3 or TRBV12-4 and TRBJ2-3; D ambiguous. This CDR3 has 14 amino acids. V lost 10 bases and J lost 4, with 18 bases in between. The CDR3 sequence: CATAGKGSADTQYF. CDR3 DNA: TGTGCCACCGCAGGAAAGGGTTCGGCAGATACGCAGTATTTT.

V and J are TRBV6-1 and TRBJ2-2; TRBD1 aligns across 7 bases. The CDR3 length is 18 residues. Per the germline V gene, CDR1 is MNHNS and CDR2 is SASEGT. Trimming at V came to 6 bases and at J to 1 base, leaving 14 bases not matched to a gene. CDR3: CASRTGWGPNQNTGELFF. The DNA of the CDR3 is TGTGCCAGCAGGACAGGGTGGGGACCCAACCAGAACACCGGGGAGCTGTTTTTT.

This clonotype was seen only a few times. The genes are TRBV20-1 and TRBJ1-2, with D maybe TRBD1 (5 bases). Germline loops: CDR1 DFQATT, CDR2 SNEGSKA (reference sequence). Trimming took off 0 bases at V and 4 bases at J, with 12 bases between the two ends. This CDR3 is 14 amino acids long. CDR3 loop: CSARDPARVYGYTF. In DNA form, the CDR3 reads TGCAGTGCTAGAGATCCCGCCAGGGTCTATGGCTACACCTTC.

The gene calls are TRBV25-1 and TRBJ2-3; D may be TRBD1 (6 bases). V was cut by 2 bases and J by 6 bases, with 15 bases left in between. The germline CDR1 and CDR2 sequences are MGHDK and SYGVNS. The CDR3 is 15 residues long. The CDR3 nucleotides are TGTGCCAGCAGTGAACCTCGGCAGGGGTTGGATACGCAGTATTTT. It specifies CASSEPRQGLDTQYF.

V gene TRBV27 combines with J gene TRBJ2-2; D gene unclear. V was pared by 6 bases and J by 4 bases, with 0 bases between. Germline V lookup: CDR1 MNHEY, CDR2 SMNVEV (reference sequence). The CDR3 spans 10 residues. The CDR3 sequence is CASSTGELFF. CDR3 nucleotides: TGTGCCAGCAGCACCGGGGAGCTGTTTTTT.

This CDR3 reads CASSGGTAQETQYF. The CDR3 nucleotides read TGTGCCAGCAGCGGCGGGACAGCCCAAGAGACCCAGTACTTC. The J gene is TRBJ2-5, the V gene TRBV9, with D possibly being TRBD1 (7 bases). The CDR3 is 14 residues long. Trimming removed 3 bases at V and 1 base at J, with 10 bases between. Germline V gives CDR1 SGDLS, CDR2 YYNGEE.